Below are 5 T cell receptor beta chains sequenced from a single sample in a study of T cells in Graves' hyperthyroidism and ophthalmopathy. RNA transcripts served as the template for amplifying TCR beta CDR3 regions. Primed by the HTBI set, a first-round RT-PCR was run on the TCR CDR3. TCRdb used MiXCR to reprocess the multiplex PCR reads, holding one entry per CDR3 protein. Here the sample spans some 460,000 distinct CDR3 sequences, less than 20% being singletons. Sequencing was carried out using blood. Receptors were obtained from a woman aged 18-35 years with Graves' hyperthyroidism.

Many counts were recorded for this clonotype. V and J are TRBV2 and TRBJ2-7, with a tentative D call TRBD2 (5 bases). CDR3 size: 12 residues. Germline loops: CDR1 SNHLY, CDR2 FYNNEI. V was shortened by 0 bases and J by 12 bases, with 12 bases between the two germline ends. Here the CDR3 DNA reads TGTGCCAGCAGTGAAGCAGGGAGAGGCTCGTACTTC. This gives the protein CASSEAGRGSYF.

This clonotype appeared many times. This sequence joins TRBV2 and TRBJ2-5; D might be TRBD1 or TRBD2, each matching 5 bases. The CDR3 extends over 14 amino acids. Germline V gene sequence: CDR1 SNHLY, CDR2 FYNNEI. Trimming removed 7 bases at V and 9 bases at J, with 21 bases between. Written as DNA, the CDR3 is TGTGCCAGCAAGGGGAGCGCCAGCCTATGGGCCCAGTACTTC. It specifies CASKGSASLWAQYF.

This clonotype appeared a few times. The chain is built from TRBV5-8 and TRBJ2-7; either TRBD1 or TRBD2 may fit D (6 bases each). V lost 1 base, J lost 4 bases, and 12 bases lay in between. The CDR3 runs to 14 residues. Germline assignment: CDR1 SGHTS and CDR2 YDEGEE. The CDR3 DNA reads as TGTGCCAGCAGCTTGTTACAGGGAGGTTACGAGCAGTACTTC. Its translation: CASSLLQGGYEQYF. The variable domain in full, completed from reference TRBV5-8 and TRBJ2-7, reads EAGVTQSPTHLIKTRGQQATLRCSPISGHTSVYWYQQALGLGLQFLLWYDEGEERNRGNFPPRFSGRQFPNYSSELNVNALELEDSALYLCASSLLQGGYEQYFGPGTRLTVT.

The CDR3 coding sequence is TGTGCCAGCAGCCTCCCCCAATTTACTGGAAACACCATATATTTT. The encoded protein is CASSLPQFTGNTIYF. V is TRBV28 and J is TRBJ1-3, with unresolved D. The V gene's germline CDR1 is MDHEN and CDR2 SYDVKM. The V end was cut by 6 bases, the J end by 2 bases, with 14 bases between. The CDR3 loop spans 15 amino acids.

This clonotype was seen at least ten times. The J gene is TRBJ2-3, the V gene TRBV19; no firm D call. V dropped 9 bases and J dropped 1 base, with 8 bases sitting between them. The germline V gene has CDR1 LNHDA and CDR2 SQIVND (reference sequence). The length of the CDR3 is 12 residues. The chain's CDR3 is CASDSGTDTQYF. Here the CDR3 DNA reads TGTGCCAGCGACTCGGGCACAGATACGCAGTATTTT. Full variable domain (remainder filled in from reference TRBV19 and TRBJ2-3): DGGITQSPKYLFRKEGQNVTLSCEQNLNHDAMYWYRQDPGQGLRLIYYSQIVNDFQKGDIAEGYSVSREKKESFPLTVTSAQKNPTAFYLCASDSGTDTQYFGPGTRLTVL.